Listed here are 2 T cell receptor beta chains from one sample, sequenced in a study of shared clonotypes between healthy human individuals (dated by TCRdb to the early 2020s). The library was made by the immunoSEQ multiplex PCR assay. The immuneACCESS repertoire file appears here via TCRdb, limited to in-frame rearrangements. These files lack a portion of the clones; in checked studies, under half of the deficit traces to unresolved V genes, and the cause of the others is not known. In all, the sample holds 1,500,000 or so clones, and about 98.5% of those were seen once. The ten largest clones add up to 0.3% to 0.45% of the sample. The sequencing input was naive CD4+ T cells sorted from blood. The cell subset or site label of this sample denotes: CD45RA+ positively selected. The receptor set was obtained from a man aged 30-40 years in good health.

The chain joins TRBV28 to TRBJ2-5, with 8 nucleotides matching TRBD1. Germline CDR1 and CDR2: MDHEN and SYDVKM. Unmatched junction bases numbered 11, after V lost 3 bases and J lost 5 bases. The CDR3 covers 16 residues. The CDR3, as DNA: TGTGCCAGCAGTTTGTCCGGACAGGGCCATGGGGAGACCCAGTACTTC. Amino acids: CASSLSGQGHGETQYF.

The chain recombines TRBV29-1 with TRBJ1-3, with 7 positions matching TRBD1. Germline V gene lookup returns CDR1 SQVTM and CDR2 ANQGSEA. This CDR3 comprises 14 residues. V trimming: 3 bases; J trimming: 4 bases; junction bases outside the gene matches: 6. This CDR3 is CSVDDRARGNTIYF. The DNA for the CDR3 is TGCAGCGTTGACGACAGGGCGAGGGGAAACACCATATATTTT.